These T cell receptor beta chains were read from a single sample in a study of blood T cells in healthy people across ages. MiXCR, applied by TCRdb to the 5' RACE reads, yields one record per CDR3 protein. Among approximately 1.5 million distinct CDR3 sequences listed, approximately 43% were seen once. The sequenced sample consisted of blood. The receptors were sampled from a woman younger than 35 in good health. CDR3s include the opening cysteine and the closing phenylalanine or tryptophan. Fields, in order: J gene, V gene, clone size, D gene, CDR3 DNA, CDR3 protein. D genes are given only for firm matches. Not every row has a clone size; where given, it reads once, few, many or a size class.

j_gene: TRBJ2-1; v_gene: TRBV6-2/TRBV6-3; abundance: few; d_gene: NA; CDR3nt: TGTGCCAGCATCCCCCGGGTGAACTACAATGAGCAGTTCTTC; CDR3aa: CASIPRVNYNEQFF
j_gene: TRBJ2-5; v_gene: TRBV4-2; abundance: NA; d_gene: NA; CDR3nt: TGTGCCAGCAGCCAAGATCATGCGACCCAGTACTTC; CDR3aa: CASSQDHATQYF
j_gene: TRBJ2-1; v_gene: TRBV4-2; abundance: NA; d_gene: NA; CDR3nt: TGTGCCAGCAGCCAAGAGGGCGGGCCCGGGCATGAGCAGTTCTTC; CDR3aa: CASSQEGGPGHEQFF
j_gene: TRBJ2-5; v_gene: TRBV6-2/TRBV6-3; abundance: NA; d_gene: NA; CDR3nt: TGTGCCAGCAGAATCCGGGACCTAGGGCGGGAGACCCAGTACTTC; CDR3aa: CASRIRDLGRETQYF
j_gene: TRBJ2-1; v_gene: TRBV7-3; abundance: NA; d_gene: NA; CDR3nt: TGTGCCAGCAGCTTAACGGCCGCTAGGGGTGAGCAGTTCTTC; CDR3aa: CASSLTAARGEQFF
j_gene: TRBJ1-2; v_gene: TRBV20-1; abundance: NA; d_gene: NA; CDR3nt: TGCAGTGCTTATGTCCCCCGTGGCTATGGCTACACCTTC; CDR3aa: CSAYVPRGYGYTF
j_gene: TRBJ2-5; v_gene: TRBV10-3; abundance: NA; d_gene: NA; CDR3nt: TGTGCCATCAGTGAGTCCCCTCGGGAGACCCAGTACTTC; CDR3aa: CAISESPRETQYF
j_gene: TRBJ2-4; v_gene: TRBV10-3; abundance: NA; d_gene: NA; CDR3nt: TGTGCCATCAGTTCAACCGGTCTAGCCAAAAACATTCAGTACTTC; CDR3aa: CAISSTGLAKNIQYF
j_gene: TRBJ1-2; v_gene: TRBV5-1; abundance: NA; d_gene: NA; CDR3nt: TGCGCCAGCCAGAACTCAGGGGAGGAGTTGGGCTATGGCTACACCTTC; CDR3aa: CASQNSGEELGYGYTF
j_gene: TRBJ2-1; v_gene: TRBV11-3; abundance: NA; d_gene: TRBD1; CDR3nt: TGTGCCAGCAGCGTACAGGGGAACGACAATGAGCAGTTCTTC; CDR3aa: CASSVQGNDNEQFF
j_gene: TRBJ2-3; v_gene: TRBV7-8; abundance: NA; d_gene: TRBD2; CDR3nt: TGTGCCAGCAGCTCTCTAGCGGAAACTAGCACAGATACGCAGTATTTT; CDR3aa: CASSSLAETSTDTQYF
j_gene: TRBJ2-1; v_gene: TRBV7-3; abundance: NA; d_gene: NA; CDR3nt: TGTGCCAGCAGCTTAACGCGTTCGAGCTCCTACAATGAGCAGTTCTTC; CDR3aa: CASSLTRSSSYNEQFF
j_gene: TRBJ1-1; v_gene: TRBV3-1; abundance: NA; d_gene: NA; CDR3nt: TGTGCCAGCAGCAACGGGGGGGGGACTGGAGCTTTCTTT; CDR3aa: CASSNGGGTGAFF
j_gene: TRBJ2-3; v_gene: TRBV7-8; abundance: many; d_gene: NA; CDR3nt: TGTGCCAGCAGCTTATTTGAGGCAGATACGCAGTATTTT; CDR3aa: CASSLFEADTQYF
j_gene: TRBJ1-5; v_gene: TRBV9; abundance: many; d_gene: TRBD1; CDR3nt: TGTGCCAGCAGCGCCGGGACAGGGACAAAGCCCCAGCATTTT; CDR3aa: CASSAGTGTKPQHF
j_gene: TRBJ2-7; v_gene: TRBV12-3/TRBV12-4; abundance: NA; d_gene: NA; CDR3nt: TGTGCCAGCAGGGGGAGGAGCAACGAGCAGTACTTC; CDR3aa: CASRGRSNEQYF
j_gene: TRBJ2-1; v_gene: TRBV29-1; abundance: few; d_gene: TRBD2; CDR3nt: TGCAGCGTCTACAGCGGGGGGTACAACAATGAGCAGTTCTTC; CDR3aa: CSVYSGGYNNEQFF
j_gene: TRBJ1-2; v_gene: TRBV20-1; abundance: few; d_gene: NA; CDR3nt: TGCAGCGTTCAGTCCTATGGCTACACCTTC; CDR3aa: CSVQSYGYTF
j_gene: TRBJ2-1; v_gene: TRBV9; abundance: once; d_gene: TRBD2; CDR3nt: TGTGCCAGCAGCGTAGTAGCTAGCGGGGGGGCTACCCACAATGAGCAGTTCTTC; CDR3aa: CASSVVASGGATHNEQFF
j_gene: TRBJ2-1; v_gene: TRBV2; abundance: few; d_gene: TRBD1; CDR3nt: TGTGCCAGCAGTGGGAGACAGGGGGTATACAATGAGCAGTTCTTC; CDR3aa: CASSGRQGVYNEQFF
j_gene: TRBJ2-3; v_gene: TRBV20-1; abundance: NA; d_gene: TRBD2; CDR3nt: TGCAGTGCTACTAGCGGGAGTGTAGATACGCAGTATTTT; CDR3aa: CSATSGSVDTQYF
j_gene: TRBJ2-3; v_gene: TRBV4-3; abundance: many; d_gene: TRBD2; CDR3nt: TGCGCCAGCAGCCAGGGGCTAGCGGGAGGCACAGATACGCAGTATTTT; CDR3aa: CASSQGLAGGTDTQYF
j_gene: TRBJ1-1; v_gene: TRBV10-3; abundance: NA; d_gene: NA; CDR3nt: TGTGCCATCAGTGTCGGCAGGGACACTGAAGCTTTCTTT; CDR3aa: CAISVGRDTEAFF
j_gene: TRBJ2-1; v_gene: TRBV20-1; abundance: NA; d_gene: TRBD2; CDR3nt: TGCAGTGCGAGACTAGCGGGGGGCCGACGCAATGAGCAGTTCTTC; CDR3aa: CSARLAGGRRNEQFF
j_gene: TRBJ2-1; v_gene: TRBV7-2; abundance: NA; d_gene: NA; CDR3nt: TGTGCCAGCAGCTTTAACGGGGAGACCTACAATAAGCAGTTCTTC; CDR3aa: CASSFNGETYNKQFF
j_gene: TRBJ2-1; v_gene: TRBV18; abundance: few; d_gene: NA; CDR3nt: TGTGCCAGCTCATTTGGCTTCTACAATGAGCAGTTCTTC; CDR3aa: CASSFGFYNEQFF
j_gene: TRBJ1-5; v_gene: TRBV6-2/TRBV6-3; abundance: NA; d_gene: TRBD1; CDR3nt: TGTGCCAGCAGTTACTCGACAGGGGGGACCAATCAGCCCCAGCATTTT; CDR3aa: CASSYSTGGTNQPQHF
j_gene: TRBJ2-1; v_gene: TRBV10-3; abundance: few; d_gene: NA; CDR3nt: TGTGCCATCACCGCTAGCGACGGTCGCAATGAGCAGTTCTTC; CDR3aa: CAITASDGRNEQFF
j_gene: TRBJ1-5; v_gene: TRBV4-1; abundance: few; d_gene: NA; CDR3nt: TGCGCCAGCAGCCAAGGTTCGCTGGGCAATCAGCCCCAGCATTTT; CDR3aa: CASSQGSLGNQPQHF
j_gene: TRBJ2-7; v_gene: TRBV4-3; abundance: many; d_gene: TRBD2; CDR3nt: TGCGCCAGCAGCCAGGAACTAGCGCCTTACGAGCAGTACTTC; CDR3aa: CASSQELAPYEQYF
j_gene: TRBJ1-2; v_gene: TRBV20-1; abundance: NA; d_gene: TRBD1; CDR3nt: TGCAGTGCTAAGGACAGGAAGCGTCTAGGCTACACCTTC; CDR3aa: CSAKDRKRLGYTF
j_gene: TRBJ2-1; v_gene: TRBV7-9; abundance: NA; d_gene: NA; CDR3nt: TGTGCCAGCAGCTGGGCGCTTGGAGACAATGAGCAGTTCTTC; CDR3aa: CASSWALGDNEQFF
j_gene: TRBJ2-1; v_gene: TRBV4-3; abundance: NA; d_gene: TRBD1; CDR3nt: TGCGCCAGCAGCCAAACCAAACACGGGACAGGGGGTGGTGATGAGCAGTTCTTC; CDR3aa: CASSQTKHGTGGGDEQFF
j_gene: TRBJ2-5; v_gene: TRBV20-1; abundance: NA; d_gene: NA; CDR3nt: TGCAGTGCTGCATCACGGGGGTCGGCCCAGTACTTC; CDR3aa: CSAASRGSAQYF
j_gene: TRBJ1-5; v_gene: TRBV4-2; abundance: NA; d_gene: TRBD1; CDR3nt: TGTGCCAGCAGCCAAGAGACAGGGGGCCAGGGGCCCCAGCATTTT; CDR3aa: CASSQETGGQGPQHF
j_gene: TRBJ2-7; v_gene: TRBV25-1; abundance: NA; d_gene: NA; CDR3nt: TGTGCCAGCAGTGTTGGACTCCACGAGCAGTACTTC; CDR3aa: CASSVGLHEQYF
j_gene: TRBJ2-1; v_gene: TRBV7-3; abundance: few; d_gene: NA; CDR3nt: TGTGCCAGCAGCTCCACCCTCGGGTACAATGAGCAGTTCTTC; CDR3aa: CASSSTLGYNEQFF
j_gene: TRBJ2-3; v_gene: TRBV4-2; abundance: few; d_gene: NA; CDR3nt: TGTGCCAGCAGCCAAGGGGACCTCCTCACCCCAGATACGCAGTATTTT; CDR3aa: CASSQGDLLTPDTQYF
j_gene: TRBJ2-7; v_gene: TRBV28; abundance: NA; d_gene: NA; CDR3nt: TGTGCCAGCCGCGTCTCGTCCCTTCAGTACTTC; CDR3aa: CASRVSSLQYF
j_gene: TRBJ2-1; v_gene: TRBV20-1; abundance: few; d_gene: TRBD2; CDR3nt: TGCAGTGCTAGAGAAGCTAGCGGGGGCCTCAATGAGCAGTTCTTC; CDR3aa: CSAREASGGLNEQFF
j_gene: TRBJ1-1; v_gene: TRBV29-1; abundance: once; d_gene: NA; CDR3nt: TGCAGCGTTGAAGGGGAACTGGGCACTGAAGCTTTCTTT; CDR3aa: CSVEGELGTEAFF
j_gene: TRBJ2-7; v_gene: TRBV27; abundance: once; d_gene: TRBD2; CDR3nt: TGTGCCAGCAGTTTAGTCGGATCGGCTAGCGGAAGTGGAACCTACGAGCAGTACTTC; CDR3aa: CASSLVGSASGSGTYEQYF
j_gene: TRBJ1-2; v_gene: TRBV12-3/TRBV12-4; abundance: few; d_gene: NA; CDR3nt: TGTGCCGTTTTAGCCCATGGCTACACCTTC; CDR3aa: CAVLAHGYTF
j_gene: TRBJ2-1; v_gene: TRBV20-1; abundance: NA; d_gene: TRBD2; CDR3nt: TGCAGTGCTAGAGATCGTCTAGCGGGGGAGCAGTTCTTC; CDR3aa: CSARDRLAGEQFF
j_gene: TRBJ1-1; v_gene: TRBV7-2; abundance: few; d_gene: NA; CDR3nt: TGTGCCAGCAGATCCATCGGATGGAACACTGAAGCTTTCTTT; CDR3aa: CASRSIGWNTEAFF
j_gene: TRBJ2-7; v_gene: TRBV7-2; abundance: once; d_gene: NA; CDR3nt: TGTGCCAGCAGCCCGTCCCTACGGGAGTCGTCCTACGAGCAGTACTTC; CDR3aa: CASSPSLRESSYEQYF
j_gene: TRBJ2-7; v_gene: TRBV7-3; abundance: NA; d_gene: NA; CDR3nt: TGTGCCAGCAGCTTATTTACCAGGGAGACTACCTACGAGCAGTACTTC; CDR3aa: CASSLFTRETTYEQYF
j_gene: TRBJ2-4; v_gene: TRBV5-1; abundance: NA; d_gene: NA; CDR3nt: TGCGCCAGCAGCTTGGCCGGGCAGGGATCCGTGCAGTACTTC; CDR3aa: CASSLAGQGSVQYF
j_gene: TRBJ1-5; v_gene: TRBV7-2; abundance: NA; d_gene: NA; CDR3nt: TGTGCCAGCAGCACCACAGGGTCTGAGGATCAGCCCCAGCATTTT; CDR3aa: CASSTTGSEDQPQHF
j_gene: TRBJ1-2; v_gene: TRBV20-1; abundance: many; d_gene: TRBD1; CDR3nt: TGCAGTGCAACCTTACAGGGGGCTTTCTATGGCTACACCTTC; CDR3aa: CSATLQGAFYGYTF
j_gene: TRBJ1-1; v_gene: TRBV7-9; abundance: NA; d_gene: TRBD1; CDR3nt: TGTGCCAGCATGGAACGGGACAGATACACTGAAGCTTTCTTT; CDR3aa: CASMERDRYTEAFF
j_gene: TRBJ1-2; v_gene: TRBV9; abundance: NA; d_gene: NA; CDR3nt: TGTGCCAGCAGCACCTCCGTGGGGATCCCCGGCTACACCTTC; CDR3aa: CASSTSVGIPGYTF
j_gene: TRBJ1-1; v_gene: TRBV6-5; abundance: NA; d_gene: NA; CDR3nt: TGTGCCGCGGGGGGGAACACTGAAGCTTTCTTT; CDR3aa: CAAGGNTEAFF
j_gene: TRBJ2-7; v_gene: TRBV7-2; abundance: NA; d_gene: TRBD2; CDR3nt: TGTGCCAGCAGCTTAGTTCGGGGGGTCTACGAGCAGTACTTC; CDR3aa: CASSLVRGVYEQYF